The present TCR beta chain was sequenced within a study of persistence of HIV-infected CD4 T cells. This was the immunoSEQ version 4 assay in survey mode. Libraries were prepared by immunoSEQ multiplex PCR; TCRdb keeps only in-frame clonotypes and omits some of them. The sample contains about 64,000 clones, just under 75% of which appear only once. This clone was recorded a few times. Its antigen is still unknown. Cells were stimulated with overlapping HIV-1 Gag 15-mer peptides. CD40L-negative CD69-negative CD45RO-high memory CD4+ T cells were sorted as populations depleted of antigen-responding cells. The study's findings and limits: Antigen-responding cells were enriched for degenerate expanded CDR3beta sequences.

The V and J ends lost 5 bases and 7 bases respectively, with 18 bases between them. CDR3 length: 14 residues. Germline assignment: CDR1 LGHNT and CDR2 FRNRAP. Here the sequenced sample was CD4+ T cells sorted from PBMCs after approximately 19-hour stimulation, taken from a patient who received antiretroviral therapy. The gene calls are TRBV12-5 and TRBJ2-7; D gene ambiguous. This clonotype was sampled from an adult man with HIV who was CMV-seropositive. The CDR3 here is CASGPNLALEEQYF. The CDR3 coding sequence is TGTGCTAGTGGTCCCAACCTGGCCTTAGAAGAGCAGTACTTC.